This entry concerns a single T cell receptor beta chain. TCRdb's table, derived via immunoSEQ multiplex PCR, lists solely in-frame clones and lacks some. The sample shows some 150,000 clones, about nine tenths of them seen only once. CDR3 length: 12 amino acids. Per the germline V gene, CDR1 is MDHEN and CDR2 is SYDVKM. Trimming removed 5 bases at V and 4 bases at J, with 8 bases between. This sample is part of a study of control samples from healthy donors and cancer patients. This sequence originates from a woman aged 30 to 39 in good health. The chain couples TRBV28 to TRBJ1-1, with D possibly being TRBD1 (5 bases). Sequenced: blood. The DNA for the CDR3 is TGTGCCAGCAGTGGGGGTATCACTGAAGCTTTCTTT. This codes for CASSGGITEAFF. The entire variable domain, with the rest obtained from reference TRBV28 and TRBJ1-1, is as follows: DVKVTQSSRYLVKRTGEKVFLECVQDMDHENMFWYRQDPGLGLRLIYFSYDVKMKEKGDIPEGYSVSREKKERFSLILESASTNQTSMYLCASSGGITEAFFGQGTRLTVV.